What follows are 6 T cell receptor beta chains derived from one specimen sequenced in a study of shared clonotypes between healthy human individuals. TCRdb keeps only in-frame clones here, not all; method: immunoSEQ multiplex PCR. Of 2 million to 2.5 million clones in the sample, 85% to 95% were seen once. Sequenced input: naive CD4+ T cells from PBMCs. The sample's subset: CD45RA+ positively selected. The receptors originated from a man aged 18 to 29 in good health. Some clones in this sample may be carry-over from other donors' samples.

The genes are TRBV27 and TRBJ2-6, with D unresolved. CDR3 length equals 14 residues. V lost 9 bases, J lost 0 bases, and 9 bases lay in between. Germline CDR1 reads MNHEY; CDR2 reads SMNVEV (reference sequence). The CDR3 reads CASAQRSGANVLTF. The CDR3 coding sequence is TGTGCCAGTGCTCAACGCTCTGGGGCCAACGTCCTGACTTTC.

CDR3: CASSGQGYYEQYF. The CDR3 DNA is TGTGCCAGCAGCGGACAGGGGTACTACGAGCAGTACTTC. The chain uses TRBV9 and TRBJ2-7; 8 nucleotides match TRBD1. The CDR3 covers 13 residues. J gave up 3 bases and V 3 bases, and 2 bases lay outside the gene matches. CDR1 and CDR2 from the germline V gene are SGDLS and YYNGEE.

V gene TRBV7-3 combines with J gene TRBJ2-3; 8 nucleotides line up with TRBD2. Germline V CDR1 and CDR2: SGHTA, FQGTGA. CDR3 length: 14 residues. Trimming at V came to 4 bases and at J to 2 bases, leaving 2 bases not matched to a gene. CDR3 coding DNA: TGTGCCAGCAGCTGGACTAGCAACACAGATACGCAGTATTTT. This encodes CASSWTSNTDTQYF.

With regard to this clone: A read error is possible here, since a much larger clone lies one base away. Other DNA sequences within the sample encode an identical CDR3. V is TRBV7-2 and J is TRBJ2-1, with 7 bases matching TRBD1. The length of the CDR3 is 15 residues. CDR1 is SGHTA, CDR2 FQGNSA, per germline. The V segment lost 1 base and the J segment 0 bases; nucleotides outside the gene matches: 0. The CDR3 DNA follows: TGTGCCAGCAGCTTAGACAGGGGCTCCTACAATGAGCAGTTCTTC. It specifies CASSLDRGSYNEQFF.

This rearrangement joins TRBV11-3 to TRBJ2-1; D gene uncertain. The CDR3 runs to 14 residues. The germline gives CDR1 SGHNT, CDR2 YENEEA. V was trimmed by 5 bases and J by 5 bases, leaving 13 bases between them. The CDR3 loop is CASSAMGSHNEQFF. CDR3 DNA: TGTGCCAGCAGCGCGATGGGCAGCCACAATGAGCAGTTCTTC.

The chain combines TRBV28 with TRBJ1-5, with unresolved D. This CDR3 comprises 14 residues. The ends were cut back, 2 bases at V and 1 base at J, with 6 bases in the middle. Germline lookup yields CDR1 MDHEN and CDR2 SYDVKM. The DNA of the CDR3 is TGTGCCAGCAGTTTAAGCCAGAGCAATCAGCCCCAGCATTTT. Its translation is CASSLSQSNQPQHF.